This TCR beta chain was captured in a study of T cell changes during pregnancy in multiple sclerosis. V was clipped by 7 bases and J by 6 bases; unmatched bases: 7. Germline CDR1 and CDR2: SQVTM and ANQGSEA. The CDR3 is 12 residues long. Sequencing was performed with immunoSEQ multiplex PCR; in TCRdb, only in-frame clones are kept and a portion is missing. The table includes nearly 110,000 clones, under 95% detected once. The sample was peripheral blood, taken in the third trimester of pregnancy. This TCR was sampled from a female donor in good health, enrolled as a control in a pregnancy study. This chain links TRBV29-1 with TRBJ2-7; 9 bases map to TRBD1. The CDR3 reads CSARTGEAEQYF. The CDR3 DNA is TGCAGCGCCCGGACAGGGGAGGCCGAGCAGTACTTC.